One TCR beta chain is described in this entry. No cognate antigen has been identified for it. There are no base qualities to consult, and no much larger clone falls within one base. Between the V and J ends, shortened by 5 bases and 0 bases respectively, the junction contains 5 bases. As encoded in the germline V gene (reference sequence), CDR1 is MNHEY while CDR2 is SMNVEV. The CDR3 numbers 13 residues from cysteine through phenylalanine. This entry keeps only the CDR3 DNA: 39 bases, framed from base 1. The data originate from a study of CD8+ T cells in alopecia areata (dated by TCRdb to the late 2010s). General notes on the study: The treated patients took part in an open-label pilot trial in which moderate-to-severe alopecia areata was treated with oral tofacitinib at 5 to 10 mg twice daily. Tofacitinib was given for 6 to 18 months, followed by 6 months of follow-up off drug to assess delayed response and recurrence. In both human patients and the C3H/HeJ mouse model, the study applied high-throughput TCRbeta sequencing to look at T cell clonal expansion in alopecia areata. Human TCRbeta sequencing covered scalp tissue and sorted CD4+ and CD8+ peripheral blood T cells from patchy and totalis/universalis alopecia areata patients and healthy controls. Biopsies were taken from tofacitinib-treated patients at baseline and at 4 and 24 weeks of treatment, and a later scalp biopsy was taken in several of the tofacitinib-treated patients. Clonality in the scalp was compared among normal scalp (n=4), patchy alopecia areata scalp (n=8), and alopecia totalis/universalis scalp (n=8). RNA was obtained with the PAXgene miRNA kit for fixed scalp, the miRNeasy kit for PBMCs, and the RNeasy kit for mouse skin. immunoSEQ multiplex PCR using 35 Vbeta forward primers and 13 Jbeta reverse primers was used to amplify TCRbeta CDR3 regions.

Here is what the overall study found, with its caveats: Resident alphabeta T cells in normal human skin are also sequenced, complicating scalp TCR repertoire analysis, unlike mouse skin dominated by gammadelta T cells. Higher clonality and more expanded CD8+ clones were observed in lesional scalp than in normal scalp, particularly in alopecia totalis/universalis, a finding suggestive of antigenic drive. TCR sequences shared between patients were less clear than in mice, possibly partly because of HLA diversity in the patient population.

The time point label, as the study defines it: baseline before oral tofacitinib. Peripheral blood and lesional scalp punch biopsies were obtained from patients with alopecia areata. PBMCs were separated by density centrifugation and stained for CD3, CD4 and CD8, after which CD4+ and CD8+ T cells were sorted on a FACSAria. Library prep was done by the immunoSEQ multiplex PCR assay. For TCR sequencing, RNA was extracted from every sample and reverse transcribed into cDNA to serve as template. SuperScript III was used for first-strand cDNA synthesis, primed with a 2:1 mix of oligo-dT and random hexamers. A synthetic immune receptor repertoire was used to assess amplification bias, and residual bias was removed computationally. Per the original workflow: Raw reads were preprocessed to remove errors, and CDR3 was defined according to IMGT conventions as the region from the conserved cysteine to phenylalanine. Clonality was calculated as 1 minus Shannon entropy normalized by log2 of the number of productive unique TCRs. CD4 or CD8 identity of scalp clones was inferred by cross-referencing scalp TCRbeta sequences with sorted blood CD4 and CD8 repertoires. TCRdb stores this immuneACCESS table with in-frame sequences only. Part of the clones is absent; in the studies checked, under half of the shortfall reflects unresolved V genes, and no reason is known for the rest. From that table come the V and J calls and clone size; the DNA was used to work out D and trimming. The sample table shows about 150,000 clones, and 58% are seen once. The ten biggest clones cover approximately 6.5% of the sample.

Recombination joined TRBV27 with TRBJ1-5; no D gene can be assigned with confidence. The receptor was derived from a human donor with alopecia areata. The material sequenced was CD4+ T cells sorted from blood, taken at week 0. The CDR3 here reads CASSPNSNQPQHF. The nucleotides read TGTGCCAGCAGTCCGAATAGCAATCAGCCCCAGCATTTT.